Below, 14 T cell receptor beta chains from the same sample are listed, as sequenced in a study of response to subunit inactivated influenza vaccine. TCRdb re-analysed the RT-PCR reads in MiXCR, keeping a single row per CDR3 protein. The data hold a few hundred thousand distinct CDR3 sequences, with 10% to 15% observed a single time. The sequenced sample was non-naive T cells sorted from PBMCs, obtained around 14 days before vaccination. These receptors were taken from a man aged 45-60 years who received an inactivated influenza vaccine.

This clonotype was detected many times. V usage is TRBV7-8 and J usage is TRBJ2-2; D perhaps matches TRBD1 (5 bases). In germline, CDR1 is SGHVS, CDR2 FQNEAQ. The CDR3 sequence is 20 residues long. Between the trimmed V and J ends, which lost 2 bases and 2 bases, there was a span of 24 bases. CDR3 residues: CASSLRGLRSRTPNTGELFF. The CDR3 DNA sequence: TGTGCCAGCAGCTTAAGGGGTTTGAGGAGCCGAACCCCAAACACCGGGGAGCTGTTTTTT.

Worth noting for this clonotype: Possible read error: a much larger clone is one base away. This chain links TRBV28 with TRBJ2-1, with no clear D. Per the germline V gene, CDR1 is MDHEN and CDR2 is SYDVKM. CDR3 length: 12 residues. CDR3 loop: CASRGPYNVQFF. The CDR3 DNA reads as TGTGCCAGCAGGGGTCCCTACAATGTGCAGTTCTTC.

As regards this clonotype: This may stem from a read error, because a much larger clone lies one nucleotide away. The chain couples TRBV7-2 to TRBJ2-2, with TRBD2 matching over 10 bases. Germline assignment: CDR1 SGHTA and CDR2 FQGNSA. The CDR3 spans 15 residues. The CDR3 protein is CANSPLAGVTGELFF. The CDR3 DNA reads TGTGCCAACAGCCCCCTAGCGGGAGTCACCGGGGAGCTGTTTTTT.

This clonotype was observed many times. The J gene is TRBJ2-7, the V gene TRBV7-2, with TRBD2 identical over 8 bases. CDR3 length equals 15 residues. V was pared by 1 base and J by 3 bases, with 5 bases of the junction left unmatched. Germline V gene lookup returns CDR1 SGHTA and CDR2 FQGNSA. CDR3 sequence reads: CASSLEAGGVYEQYF. The CDR3 nucleotides are TGTGCCAGCAGCTTAGAGGCGGGGGGCGTCTACGAGCAGTACTTC.

For the CDR3, the DNA is TGTGCCAGCAGTTACACGGGACAGGCTGATAATGAGCAGTTCTTC. As protein: CASSYTGQADNEQFF. J is TRBJ2-1 and V is TRBV6-2 or TRBV6-3; 8 nucleotides align to TRBD1. V dropped 2 bases and J dropped 7; count of bases not matched to a gene: 7. Germline V gives CDR1 MNHEY, CDR2 SVGEGT. The CDR3 runs 15 residues.

This clonotype came up many times. V usage is TRBV18 and J usage is TRBJ1-1; D remains ambiguous. V dropped 3 bases and J dropped 7 bases, with 6 bases sitting between them. This CDR3 region has 11 residues. Germline assignment: CDR1 KGHSH and CDR2 LQKENI. In DNA, the CDR3 is TGTGCCAGCTCACCTATGAATGAAGCTTTCTTT. Translated, it gives CASSPMNEAFF.

This clonotype came up a few times. The chain couples TRBV29-1 to TRBJ2-5; tentative D call: TRBD1 (6 bases). The CDR3 is made up of 12 amino acids. V was trimmed by 5 bases and J by 5 bases, leaving 12 bases between them. Germline V CDR1 and CDR2: SQVTM, ANQGSEA. CDR3 coding DNA: TGCAGCGTTCTTGGGGGCGCGGAGACCCAGTACTTC. Its translation is CSVLGGAETQYF.

In its sample, this clonotype was seen a few times. The CDR3 DNA is TGCGCCAGCAGCTTGGCCGCGAAGGACTATGGCTACACCTTC. Its translation is CASSLAAKDYGYTF. J is TRBJ1-2 and V is TRBV5-1; D not certain. Germline V gene data show CDR1 as SGHRS and CDR2 as YFSETQ. Between the trimmed V and J ends, which lost 0 bases and 3 bases, there was a span of 9 bases. There are 14 residues in the CDR3.

The rearrangement links TRBV18 to TRBJ1-6; 8 nucleotides line up with TRBD1. J was trimmed by 10 bases and V by 2 bases; bases with no gene match: 10. This CDR3 has 16 amino acids. CDR1 is KGHSH, CDR2 LQKENI, per germline. CDR3 nucleotide sequence: TGTGCCAGCTCACCAGGAACAGGGGGTACAGGATCACCCCTCCACTTT. Translation gives CASSPGTGGTGSPLHF. The full variable domain, rest sourced from reference TRBV18 and TRBJ1-6, is NAGVMQNPRHLVRRRGQEARLRCSPMKGHSHVYWYRQLPEEGLKFMVYLQKENIIDESGMPKERFSAEFPKEGPSILRIQQVVRGDSAAYFCASSPGTGGTGSPLHFGNGTRLTVT.

This clonotype has a handful of counts. The genes are TRBV19 and TRBJ1-5; D might be TRBD1 (5 bases). The CDR3 is made up of 15 amino acids. Germline assignment: CDR1 LNHDA and CDR2 SQIVND (reference sequence). Trimming cost V 2 bases and J 1 base, with 9 bases left between them. CDR3 loop: CASSIYRDSNQPQHF. In nucleotides, the CDR3 is TGTGCCAGTAGTATATATCGGGACAGCAATCAGCCCCAGCATTTT. The complete variable domain, with remaining parts taken from reference TRBV19 and TRBJ1-5, reads DGGITQSPKYLFRKEGQNVTLSCEQNLNHDAMYWYRQDPGQGLRLIYYSQIVNDFQKGDIAEGYSVSREKKESFPLTVTSAQKNPTAFYLCASSIYRDSNQPQHFGDGTRLSIL.

The V call is TRBV7-9, the J call TRBJ2-1; 10 bases are shared with TRBD2. Germline CDR1 SEHNR, CDR2 FQNEAQ (reference sequence). With V trimmed by 5 bases and J by 3 bases, 4 bases remained unmatched. The CDR3 extends over 15 amino acids. The CDR3 is CASSRSGRNYNEQFF. In DNA form, the CDR3 reads TGTGCCAGCAGCCGTAGCGGGAGGAACTACAATGAGCAGTTCTTC.

The V call is TRBV5-1, the J call TRBJ1-2; 8 positions match TRBD1. This CDR3 is built from 15 residues. Per the germline V gene, CDR1 is SGHRS and CDR2 is YFSETQ. The V and J ends lost 4 bases and 2 bases, in that order; junction bases with no gene match: 7. As DNA, the CDR3 is TGCGCCAGCAGCAAAGACAGGGGCGCCAACTATGGCTACACCTTC. Translating gives CASSKDRGANYGYTF.

This clonotype was observed a handful of times. V gene TRBV11-2 combines with J gene TRBJ2-4, with 10 bases aligning to TRBD2. This CDR3 has 17 amino acids. The ends lost 3 bases at V and 7 bases at J; junction bases unmatched: 12. The germline V gene encodes CDR1 SGHAT and CDR2 FQNNGV. In nucleotides, the CDR3 is TGTGCCAGCAGCTTCGTGGCTAGCGGGAGAAGTAGGAACATTCAGTACTTC. Translation gives CASSFVASGRSRNIQYF.

In this sample, this clonotype turned up a few times. The V gene is TRBV5-1, the J gene TRBJ2-2; possibly TRBD1 for D (5 bases). With 1 base removed from V and 1 base from J, the gap between germline ends came to 11 bases. This CDR3 has 16 residues. Germline values: CDR1 SGHRS, CDR2 YFSETQ. The CDR3 nucleotides are TGCGCCAGCAGCTTGTCAACAGGATTGAACACCGGGGAGCTGTTTTTT. This translates into CASSLSTGLNTGELFF.